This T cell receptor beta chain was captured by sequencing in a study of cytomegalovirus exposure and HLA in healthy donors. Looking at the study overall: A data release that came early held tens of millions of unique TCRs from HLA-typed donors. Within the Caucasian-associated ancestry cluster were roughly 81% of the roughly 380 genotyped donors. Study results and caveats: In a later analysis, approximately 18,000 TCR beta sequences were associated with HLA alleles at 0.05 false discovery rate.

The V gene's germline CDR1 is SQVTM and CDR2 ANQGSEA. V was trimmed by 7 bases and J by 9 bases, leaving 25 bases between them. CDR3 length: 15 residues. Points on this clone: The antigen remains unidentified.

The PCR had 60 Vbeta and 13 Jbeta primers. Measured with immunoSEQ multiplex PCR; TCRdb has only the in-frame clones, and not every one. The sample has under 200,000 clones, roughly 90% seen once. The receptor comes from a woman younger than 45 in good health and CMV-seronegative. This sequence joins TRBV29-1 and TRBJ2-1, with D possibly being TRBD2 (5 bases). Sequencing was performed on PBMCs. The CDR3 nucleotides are TGCAGCGCGACCCCCCGGGGTAGGGAGCAGATTGAGCAGTTCTTC. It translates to CSATPRGREQIEQFF.